These T cell receptor beta chains were read from a single sample in a study of T-cell reconstitution after alpha-beta-depleted transplantation in children. Using its own MiXCR run on the PCR reads, TCRdb lists one record per CDR3 protein. The data contain approximately 88,000 distinct CDR3 sequences, about 12% of them singletons. Sequences were derived from PBMCs from the stem cell graft donor, sampled from the stem cell graft. The source is a human donor who donated a stem cell graft to a child with inherited bone marrow failure. The CDR3 runs from the conserved cysteine through the conserved F or W. Fields, in order: J gene, clone size, V gene, CDR3 protein. The size field is filled for only some rows; it gives once, few, many or a size class.

J: TRBJ1-4
size: .
V: TRBV18
CDR3: CASSPRTNEEKLFF

J: TRBJ2-7
size: .
V: TRBV9
CDR3: CASSVVLSSEQYF

J: TRBJ1-5
size: many
V: TRBV7-2
CDR3: CASSAGTVSNQPQHF

J: TRBJ2-1
size: many
V: TRBV20-1
CDR3: CSALGLAGGPKLSSYNEQFF

J: TRBJ2-3
size: many
V: TRBV6-2/TRBV6-3
CDR3: CASGDGGTDTQYF

J: TRBJ2-1
size: many
V: TRBV20-1
CDR3: CSARDPLAGGRNEQFF

J: TRBJ2-7
size: few
V: TRBV19
CDR3: CASSYGQSTYYEQYF

J: TRBJ2-2
size: many
V: TRBV11-2
CDR3: CASSLEGRGELFF

J: TRBJ2-1
size: many
V: TRBV7-9
CDR3: CASSSDRGFGEQFF

J: TRBJ2-5
size: many
V: TRBV7-8
CDR3: CASSLEAHQETQYF

J: TRBJ1-6
size: .
V: TRBV28
CDR3: CASSPTDGTYNSPLHF

J: TRBJ2-2
size: few
V: TRBV29-1
CDR3: CSVNRGGGTGELFF

J: TRBJ1-2
size: .
V: TRBV9
CDR3: CASSVYQGNYGYTF

J: TRBJ2-1
size: few
V: TRBV7-9
CDR3: CASSTGTGGRNEQFF

J: TRBJ1-5
size: many
V: TRBV5-1
CDR3: CASSPPPVRQPQHF

J: TRBJ2-2
size: many
V: TRBV6-1
CDR3: CASSEAQGAEIDGELFF

J: TRBJ2-7
size: many
V: TRBV27
CDR3: CASSLSGGGYSYEQYF

J: TRBJ2-2
size: many
V: TRBV5-5
CDR3: CASSPPAGELFF

J: TRBJ2-7
size: many
V: TRBV10-3
CDR3: CAISQGASYEQYF

J: TRBJ2-1
size: many
V: TRBV20-1
CDR3: CSVPEGGGFNEQFF

J: TRBJ1-1
size: many
V: TRBV5-1
CDR3: CASSFSGQGAEKAFF

J: TRBJ2-3
size: many
V: TRBV6-5
CDR3: CASSSAGGAGETNTQYF

J: TRBJ2-2
size: many
V: TRBV20-1
CDR3: CSATRRGANTGELFF

J: TRBJ1-3
size: many
V: TRBV18
CDR3: CASSPISTDSGNTIYF

J: TRBJ2-7
size: .
V: TRBV18
CDR3: CASSPQGLYYEQYF

J: TRBJ2-7
size: many
V: TRBV27
CDR3: CASSTGTGMDEQYF

J: TRBJ2-1
size: .
V: TRBV7-8
CDR3: CASSVGGTSYNEQFF

J: TRBJ2-7
size: many
V: TRBV6-5
CDR3: CASRPEIISYEQYF

J: TRBJ1-1
size: many
V: TRBV7-9
CDR3: CASSLGDGRAFF

J: TRBJ2-2
size: many
V: TRBV10-3
CDR3: CAISEQGGTGELFF